The 23 T cell receptor beta chains in this list originate from one sample, sequenced in a study of T-cell memory formation after mild COVID-19. TCRdb reprocessed the 5' RACE reads with MiXCR, giving one entry per CDR3 protein. The top ten clones hold around 8.4% of a sample with some 450,000 distinct CDR3 sequences, over 15% of them seen once. The sequenced material came from PBMCs or a T cell subset sorted from them (not recorded which). These receptors were obtained from an adult woman who had mild COVID-19 (a few samples of this study predate the infection). Cell type and time point are not known.

V usage is TRBV24-1 and J usage is TRBJ2-7, with 9 bases aligning to TRBD2. Germline trimming cut 3 bases from V and 3 bases from J; bases unmatched to any gene: 5. Per the germline V gene, CDR1 is KGHDR and CDR2 is SFDVKD. The CDR3 spans 15 residues. This CDR3 reads CATSDQTSGLYEQYF. The CDR3 bases are TGTGCCACCAGTGATCAGACTAGCGGCCTCTACGAGCAGTACTTC.

This clonotype was seen only a few times. One junction end disagrees with the germline gene, perhaps due to a read error. The V gene is TRBV7-6, the J gene TRBJ2-5; TRBD2 agrees at 11 bases. CDR1 is SGHVS, CDR2 FNYEAQ, per germline. The CDR3 is 15 amino acids. CDR3 DNA sequence: TGTGCCAGCAGCCTAGCGGGGGGAGACCTAGAGACCCAGTACTTC. Translation gives CASSLAGGDLETQYF.

This clonotype has more than one count but fewer than ten. CDR3 in amino acids: CASSLAPGLAGPGFF. The CDR3 bases are TGTGCCAGCAGTTTAGCTCCGGGACTAGCGGGACCGGGGTTCTTC. The gene calls are TRBV12-3 or TRBV12-4 and TRBJ2-1, with 13 bases matching TRBD2. Trimming removed 0 bases from V and 15 bases from J; junction bases left unmatched: 8. This CDR3 contains 15 residues.

This clonotype occurred a few times. V usage is TRBV12-3 or TRBV12-4 and J usage is TRBJ2-2; TRBD1 aligns across 10 bases. V lost 5 bases and J lost 7; bases outside the gene matches: 7. The length of the CDR3 is 15 residues. The CDR3 bases are TGTGCCAGCAGTACAGGGACAGGGGTTTTCGGGGAGCTGTTTTTT. It is translated as CASSTGTGVFGELFF.

This chain uses TRBV2 with TRBJ1-1; 12 nucleotides agree with TRBD1. The V gene end was trimmed by 7 bases and the J gene end by 1 base; junction bases not matched to a gene: 10. Germline V gene data show CDR1 as SNHLY and CDR2 as FYNNEI. The CDR3 length is 17 residues. The CDR3 DNA reads as TGTGCCAGCACCTCCCCGGGACAGGGGGCGGGGAACACTGAAGCTTTCTTT. It is translated as CASTSPGQGAGNTEAFF.

There are a few counts of this clonotype. The chain has TRBV27 and TRBJ2-7, with D perhaps given as TRBD1 or TRBD2 (5 bases each). Trimming took 5 bases from V and 3 from J, leaving 11 bases between them. The CDR3 is made up of 13 amino acids. In germline, CDR1 is MNHEY, CDR2 SMNVEV (reference sequence). The CDR3 sequence is CASSRDPYYEQYF. In nucleotides, the CDR3 is TGTGCCAGCAGTAGGGACCCCTACTACGAGCAGTACTTC.

This clonotype showed up just a few times. DNA for the CDR3: TGTGCCAGTAGCTTCGGGGGGGGTGTCCATAACTATGGCTACACCTTC. Encoded protein: CASSFGGGVHNYGYTF. The gene calls are TRBV19 and TRBJ1-2, with a tentative D call TRBD1 (5 bases). Looked up from germline, CDR1 is LNHDA and CDR2 is SQIVND (reference sequence). V lost 6 bases to trimming and J lost 1 base, with 18 bases between them. This CDR3 has 16 amino acids.

V is TRBV27 and J is TRBJ2-7; 12 nucleotides line up with TRBD1. Unmatched junction bases numbered 3, after V lost 4 bases and J lost 5 bases. The CDR3 runs to 14 residues. CDR1 is MNHEY and CDR2 is SMNVEV in the germline V gene (reference sequence). The CDR3: CASSWGTGGNEQYF. Written as DNA, the CDR3 is TGTGCCAGCAGTTGGGGGACAGGGGGCAACGAGCAGTACTTC.

This chain uses TRBV3-1 with TRBJ1-3, with D unresolved. Trimming left V 8 bases short and J 5 bases short, with 13 bases between. Germline V lookup: CDR1 LGHDT, CDR2 YNNKEL (reference sequence). The CDR3 is made up of 13 amino acids. CDR3 amino acids: CASGYQERNTIYF. The DNA of the CDR3 is TGTGCCAGCGGATACCAGGAAAGAAACACCATATATTTT. Together with reference TRBV3-1 and TRBJ1-3, the CDR3 gives the full variable domain: DTAVSQTPKYLVTQMGNDKSIKCEQNLGHDTMYWYKQDSKKFLKIMFSYNNKELIINETVPNRFSPKSPDKAHLNLHINSLELGDSAVYFCASGYQERNTIYFGEGSWLTVV.

This clonotype has a handful of counts. V is TRBV9 and J is TRBJ2-5; D is perhaps TRBD2 (6 bases). The germline V and J ends were trimmed by 3 bases and 0 bases, with 12 bases remaining between them. Germline V gene lookup returns CDR1 SGDLS and CDR2 YYNGEE. This CDR3 region has 15 residues. The CDR3 DNA reads TGTGCCAGCAGCGCCGGGCGGGGAAACCAAGAGACCCAGTACTTC. Its translation: CASSAGRGNQETQYF.

Only a few counts were recorded for this clonotype. The chain carries TRBV4-3 and TRBJ2-2; 14 bases align to TRBD2. V lost 2 bases to trimming and J lost 5 bases; unmatched junction nucleotides: 7. This CDR3 has 18 residues. Per the germline V gene, CDR1 is LGHNA and CDR2 is YSLEER. CDR3 sequence: CASSQLGLAGVKTGELFF. The CDR3 nucleotides read TGCGCCAGCAGCCAACTGGGACTAGCGGGAGTAAAGACCGGGGAGCTGTTTTTT.

The chain has TRBV10-3 and TRBJ1-1, with TRBD1 matching over 7 bases. V was clipped by 10 bases and J by 1 base; unmatched bases: 6. CDR1 is ENHRY, CDR2 SYGVKD, per germline. The CDR3 contains 13 residues. The DNA of the CDR3 is TGTGCCACCCGACAGGGAGAGAACACTGAAGCTTTCTTT. Encoded protein: CATRQGENTEAFF.

This clonotype appeared a few times. The CDR3 DNA reads TGTGCCAGCAGCTTGGGGCTAGCGGGGGAAGATACGCAGTATTTT. Translation: CASSLGLAGEDTQYF. The V gene is TRBV7-9, the J gene TRBJ2-3; 10 bases match TRBD2. Germline V gene lookup returns CDR1 SEHNR and CDR2 FQNEAQ (reference sequence). J gave up 5 bases and V 3 bases, and 5 bases lay outside the gene matches. The CDR3 is 15 amino acids.

In its sample, this clonotype is medium-sized. The genes are TRBV5-1 and TRBJ2-1, with D hard to call. This CDR3 has 17 amino acids. The V and J ends lost 1 base and 2 bases respectively, with 16 bases between them. Germline V CDR1 and CDR2: SGHRS, YFSETQ. The CDR3 coding sequence is TGCGCCAGCAGCTTGTCCCCCCTGGGCGGCCCCTACAATGAGCAGTTCTTC. As protein: CASSLSPLGGPYNEQFF. The variable domain in full, with the rest retrieved from reference TRBV5-1 and TRBJ2-1, is KAGVTQTPRYLIKTRGQQVTLSCSPISGHRSVSWYQQTPGQGLQFLFEYFSETQRNKGNFPGRFSGRQFSNSRSEMNVSTLELGDSALYLCASSLSPLGGPYNEQFFGPGTRLTVL.

This clonotype was seen ten or more times. The rearrangement joins TRBV12-3 or TRBV12-4 to TRBJ2-1; TRBD1 aligns across 7 bases. The CDR3 extends over 14 amino acids. After removal of 4 bases from V and 0 bases from J, the junction contained 0 bases not matched to a gene. CDR3 nucleotide sequence: TGTGCCAGCAGTTGGGACAGCTCCTACAATGAGCAGTTCTTC. As protein: CASSWDSSYNEQFF.

The rearrangement joins TRBV19 to TRBJ1-1; 9 nucleotides agree with TRBD1. The CDR3 extends over 16 amino acids. The germline gives CDR1 LNHDA, CDR2 SQIVND (reference sequence). V was clipped by 5 bases and J by 1 base; unmatched bases: 8. CDR3 sequence: CASSPTRQGGNTEAFF. The CDR3 nucleotides read TGTGCCAGTAGTCCTACTCGACAGGGGGGGAACACTGAAGCTTTCTTT.

The chain uses TRBV2 and TRBJ2-2, with 7 bases lining up with TRBD2. CDR3 length: 16 residues. The ends lost 8 bases at V and 6 bases at J; junction bases unmatched: 15. Germline V gene sequence: CDR1 SNHLY, CDR2 FYNNEI. Here the CDR3 DNA reads TGTGCCAGCCGTAACCACCCCCGGGGAGGGTCCGGGGAGCTGTTTTTT. It specifies CASRNHPRGGSGELFF.

The chain employs TRBV4-2 and TRBJ2-3, with D possibly being TRBD1 or TRBD2 (5 bases each). With 0 bases removed from V and 3 bases from J, the gap between germline ends came to 19 bases. The V gene's germline CDR1 is LGHNA and CDR2 YNFKEQ. This CDR3 contains 18 residues. CDR3 DNA: TGTGCCAGCAGCCAAGATGGGGGAGTGGGAGAGGCGACAGATACGCAGTATTTT. Residues: CASSQDGGVGEATDTQYF.

This clonotype was found a few times. This chain joins TRBV5-6 and TRBJ2-3; 11 bases are a match to TRBD2. CDR1 and CDR2 from the germline V gene are SGHDT and YYEEEE. V lost 4 bases and J lost 5; bases outside the gene matches: 12. The CDR3 spans 17 residues. The CDR3, as DNA: TGTGCCAGCAGCCCCCGGACTCTAGCGGGGGGCGTAGATACGCAGTATTTT. This translates into CASSPRTLAGGVDTQYF. The entire variable domain, with the rest obtained from reference TRBV5-6 and TRBJ2-3, is as follows: DAGVTQSPTHLIKTRGQQVTLRCSPKSGHDTVSWYQQALGQGPQFIFQYYEEEERQRGNFPDRFSGHQFPNYSSELNVNALLLGDSALYLCASSPRTLAGGVDTQYFGPGTRLTVL.

This chain connects TRBV30 to TRBJ2-5; no clear D gene. The CDR3 totals 13 residues. V dropped 3 bases and J dropped 5 bases, with 13 bases sitting between them. From germline, CDR1 is GTSNPN and CDR2 SVGIG (reference sequence). The CDR3 spells CAWRVPVGETQYF. CDR3 coding DNA: TGTGCCTGGAGGGTCCCGGTAGGGGAGACCCAGTACTTC.

This rearrangement joins TRBV29-1 to TRBJ1-1, with D perhaps matching TRBD1 (6 bases). Germline assignment: CDR1 SQVTM and CDR2 ANQGSEA. V gave up 6 bases and J gave up 6 bases, with 11 bases separating them. The CDR3 is 11 residues long. The CDR3 is CSVSRGSEAFF. For the CDR3, the DNA is TGCAGCGTCTCCAGGGGATCTGAAGCTTTCTTT.

This sequence joins TRBV9 and TRBJ2-5, with 7 bases aligning to TRBD2. With V trimmed by 3 bases and J by 5 bases, 4 bases remained unmatched. The V gene's germline CDR1 is SGDLS and CDR2 YYNGEE. CDR3 length: 13 residues. The CDR3, as DNA: TGTGCCAGCAGCGAGGGAGGGATGGAGACCCAGTACTTC. Its protein is CASSEGGMETQYF.

The V gene is TRBV25-1, the J gene TRBJ1-2, with D maybe TRBD1 (5 bases). Trimming pared 10 bases from V and 2 bases from J, leaving 8 bases between. This CDR3 is 11 amino acids long. The germline gives CDR1 MGHDK, CDR2 SYGVNS. CDR3: CATGANYGYTF. DNA for the CDR3: TGTGCCACCGGGGCCAACTATGGCTACACCTTC.